This T cell receptor (beta chain) was identified in a study of blood T cell repertoires in COVID-19 (dated by TCRdb to 2020 to 2021). For context, the study as a whole: Samples covering the acute and convalescent phases of COVID-19 were provided by collaborators in the United States, Italy and Spain. The material from the prospective study consisted of cDNA or gDNA derived from T cells, B-cell-depleted T cells, or PBMCs. The dataset comprised deeply sampled blood TCRbeta repertoires from subjects exposed to, actively infected with, or recovered from COVID-19. A freely available public database, intended as a resource for researchers studying the immune response to SARS-CoV-2, is where the repertoires were released. Samples came from the ongoing ImmuneRACE study (first 160 participants) plus 1,254 subjects from 6 global collaborators. The sample metadata nearly always contained a de-identified subject ID, COVID-19 status, age in years and sex. HLA class I and class II types, where available, came from metadata supplied by the sample provider rather than from assay-based typing.

The collaborating institutions used their own protocols to collect whole blood in K2EDTA tubes. For TCRbeta analysis, collaborator samples were shipped as frozen whole blood, as isolated PBMCs, or as DNA extracted from either sample type. As regards this clone: This receptor's antigen is unknown. Base qualities are missing; no much larger clone stands one base away.

The immunoSEQ Assay, a bias-controlled multiplex PCR, was used to amplify TCRbeta CDR3 regions from genomic DNA. The authors' analysis ran thus. Nucleated cell counts per sample were estimated from amplification of reference gene primers within the assay. To quantify the absolute abundance of each unique TCRbeta CDR3 rearrangement, sequence reads were collapsed and filtered. Productive Simpson clonality was computed per sample as the square root of Simpson's diversity index over productive rearrangements. TCRdb obtained this table from immuneACCESS and retained in-frame rearrangements with V and J assigned. These tables miss some clones; where compared with another copy, unresolved V genes account for less than half of the shortfall, and the remainder is unexplained. Clone size and the V and J calls come from that table; the DNA yielded D and trimming. For this sample the table gives approximately 180,000 clones, of which roughly 88% were detected only once. The top ten clones comprise more than 2.5% of the sample.

Summary of the overall study and its limitations: The quantity of clinical and demographic metadata differed by source and by participant and was supplied without curation.

This receptor was taken from a man between 60 and 70 years old with acute or convalescent COVID-19. Sequencing was carried out using peripheral blood.

Read as DNA, the sequence is TGTGCCAGCAGCTTAGCCTCAGGGGGCTACAATGAGCAGTTCTTC. Its coded protein is CASSLASGGYNEQFF. Recombination joined TRBV7-8 with TRBJ2-1; TRBD1 agrees with 7 junctional bases. For CDR1 and CDR2, the germline V gene lists SGHVS and FQNEAQ. There are 15 amino acids in the CDR3, from cysteine to phenylalanine inclusive. Only the CDR3 part of the read is kept: 45 bases, read in frame from the first base. V trim: 0 bases; J trim: 3 bases; unmatched bases: 2.